This T cell receptor (beta chain) was captured by sequencing in a study of blood T cell repertoires in COVID-19. As processed by the authors: Nucleated cell counts were estimated from reference gene primer amplification. TCRdb's copy holds only in-frame clones and misses some; the assay was immunoSEQ multiplex PCR. V and J calls and clone size are those listed in that table; D and trimming were worked out from the DNA. Among roughly 58,000 clones, 72% were seen once, and the ten largest hold approximately 51%. Germline lookup yields CDR1 MDHEN and CDR2 SYDVKM. The V gene lost 7 bases and the J gene lost 3 bases, with 16 bases spanning the gap. The length of the CDR3 is 15 residues. This clone has more than one count but fewer than ten.

What was sequenced was PBMCs or T cells enriched from blood (not recorded which). The source is a woman aged 60-75 years who had been exposed to COVID-19. This chain uses TRBV28 with TRBJ2-1; the D gene is possibly TRBD1 (5 bases). As DNA, the CDR3 is TGTGCCAGCACCTACAGGACGCTAAACTACAATGAGCAGTTCTTC. It specifies CASTYRTLNYNEQFF.